A selection of T cell receptor beta chains follows, all from one sample in a study of blood T cell repertoires in COVID-19. Some clones are missing from TCRdb's copy, which holds only in-frame ones; the method was immunoSEQ multiplex PCR. The data contain 90,000 to 100,000 clones, approximately 90% of them seen just once; the ten biggest clones take up approximately 15%. Sequences were obtained from peripheral blood. The receptors were gathered from a human donor in a cohort sampled during active COVID-19. Each CDR3 is given with its conserved first and last residue. Each record gives: CDR3 protein, CDR3 DNA, D gene, J gene, V gene, clone size. D genes are given only for firm matches. Clone size is stated in some rows and not others, as once, few, many or a class when expanded.

cdr3_aa: CASSGGTGRTEAFF; cdr3_nt: TGTGCCAGCAGCGGAGGGACAGGGCGAACTGAAGCTTTCTTT; d_call: TRBD1; j_call: TRBJ1-1; v_call: TRBV5-4; clone_size: .
cdr3_aa: CASRPREDSPLHF; cdr3_nt: TGTGCCAGCAGGCCCAGGGAGGATTCACCCCTCCACTTT; d_call: .; j_call: TRBJ1-6; v_call: TRBV9; clone_size: .
cdr3_aa: CASSPGTGGTYEQYF; cdr3_nt: TGTGCCAGCAGCCCCGGGACAGGGGGGACCTACGAGCAGTACTTC; d_call: TRBD1; j_call: TRBJ2-7; v_call: TRBV7-3; clone_size: .
cdr3_aa: CASSFGRGDQETQYF; cdr3_nt: TGTGCCAGCAGCTTCGGCAGGGGGGACCAAGAGACCCAGTACTTC; d_call: .; j_call: TRBJ2-5; v_call: TRBV11-3; clone_size: .
cdr3_aa: CASSLDVGGARNEQFF; cdr3_nt: TGCGCCAGCAGCTTGGACGTCGGGGGGGCCCGGAATGAGCAGTTCTTC; d_call: TRBD2; j_call: TRBJ2-1; v_call: TRBV5-1; clone_size: once
cdr3_aa: CASSSSGPASYETQYF; cdr3_nt: TGTGCCAGCAGCTCTAGCGGACCAGCAAGTTATGAGACCCAGTACTTC; d_call: TRBD2; j_call: TRBJ2-5; v_call: TRBV7-9; clone_size: .
cdr3_aa: CASSIWGQNTGELFF; cdr3_nt: TGTGCCAGTAGTATTTGGGGGCAAAACACCGGGGAGCTGTTTTTT; d_call: .; j_call: TRBJ2-2; v_call: TRBV19; clone_size: .
cdr3_aa: CASSVDRVLGTEAFF; cdr3_nt: TGTGCCAGCAGTGTGGACAGGGTGTTGGGCACTGAAGCTTTCTTT; d_call: TRBD1; j_call: TRBJ1-1; v_call: TRBV2; clone_size: .
cdr3_aa: CASSGDRVYEQYF; cdr3_nt: TGCGCCAGCAGTGGGGACAGGGTTTACGAGCAGTACTTC; d_call: TRBD1; j_call: TRBJ2-7; v_call: TRBV10-1; clone_size: .
cdr3_aa: CASSPGGLYRGTDQPQHF; cdr3_nt: TGTGCCAGCTCACCGGGGGGTTTGTACAGGGGAACCGATCAGCCCCAGCATTTT; d_call: TRBD1; j_call: TRBJ1-5; v_call: TRBV18; clone_size: .
cdr3_aa: CASTTGGYSNQPQHF; cdr3_nt: TGTGCCAGTACCACAGGGGGCTATAGCAATCAGCCCCAGCATTTT; d_call: TRBD1; j_call: TRBJ1-5; v_call: TRBV6-5; clone_size: .
cdr3_aa: CASSYWGGETDTQYF; cdr3_nt: TGTGCCAGCAGTTACTGGGGCGGGGAAACAGATACGCAGTATTTT; d_call: .; j_call: TRBJ2-3; v_call: TRBV6-2/TRBV6-3; clone_size: .
cdr3_aa: CASSLETSGYNEQFF; cdr3_nt: TGTGCCAGCAGCTTAGAAACTAGCGGTTACAATGAGCAGTTCTTC; d_call: TRBD2; j_call: TRBJ2-1; v_call: TRBV7-2; clone_size: .
cdr3_aa: CASSQGPGGANTGELFF; cdr3_nt: TGTGCCAGCAGCCAAGGCCCCGGGGGGGCCAATACCGGGGAGCTGTTTTTT; d_call: TRBD2; j_call: TRBJ2-2; v_call: TRBV4-2; clone_size: few
cdr3_aa: CASSPAMTVNYGYTF; cdr3_nt: TGTGCCAGCTCACCCGCGATGACAGTTAACTATGGCTACACCTTC; d_call: .; j_call: TRBJ1-2; v_call: TRBV18; clone_size: .
cdr3_aa: CASSLDLNEQFF; cdr3_nt: TGTGCCAGCAGCTTAGATCTCAATGAGCAGTTCTTC; d_call: .; j_call: TRBJ2-1; v_call: TRBV7-9; clone_size: few
cdr3_aa: CASSQGQSYGYTF; cdr3_nt: TGTGCCAGCAGCCAAGGACAGTCCTATGGCTACACCTTC; d_call: .; j_call: TRBJ1-2; v_call: TRBV3-1/TRBV3-2; clone_size: few
cdr3_aa: CASSLLGSGTRTYEQYF; cdr3_nt: TGTGCCAGCAGTTTATTGGGATCCGGGACTCGTACCTACGAGCAGTACTTC; d_call: .; j_call: TRBJ2-7; v_call: TRBV27; clone_size: .
cdr3_aa: CASSLSGGTGELFF; cdr3_nt: TGTGCCAGCAGCTTGTCGGGAGGAACCGGGGAGCTGTTTTTT; d_call: TRBD2; j_call: TRBJ2-2; v_call: TRBV5-6; clone_size: .
cdr3_aa: CASRIQGAGNTEAFF; cdr3_nt: TGTGCCAGCAGGATACAGGGGGCAGGCAACACTGAAGCTTTCTTT; d_call: TRBD1; j_call: TRBJ1-1; v_call: TRBV6-6; clone_size: .
cdr3_aa: CASSTRLADYNEQFF; cdr3_nt: TGTGCCAGCAGCACCCGACTAGCGGATTACAATGAGCAGTTCTTC; d_call: TRBD2; j_call: TRBJ2-1; v_call: TRBV13; clone_size: .
cdr3_aa: CATSRDGDIAYEQYF; cdr3_nt: TGTGCCACCAGCAGAGATGGGGACATCGCCTACGAGCAGTACTTC; d_call: .; j_call: TRBJ2-7; v_call: TRBV15; clone_size: .
cdr3_aa: CASSTVTGTSYEQYF; cdr3_nt: TGTGCCAGCAGCACCGTCACAGGGACCTCCTACGAGCAGTACTTC; d_call: .; j_call: TRBJ2-7; v_call: TRBV7-2; clone_size: .
cdr3_aa: CASSQDGGKYGYTF; cdr3_nt: TGTGCCAGCAGCCAAGATGGGGGCAAATATGGCTACACCTTC; d_call: .; j_call: TRBJ1-2; v_call: TRBV3-1/TRBV3-2; clone_size: .
cdr3_aa: CASSSTGANEQFF; cdr3_nt: TGTGCCAGCAGCTCGACAGGGGCCAATGAGCAGTTCTTC; d_call: TRBD1; j_call: TRBJ2-1; v_call: TRBV6-4; clone_size: .
cdr3_aa: CASSPGGGSPLGGYTF; cdr3_nt: TGCGCCAGCAGCCCTGGGGGGGGCTCCCCTCTAGGTGGCTACACCTTC; d_call: .; j_call: TRBJ1-2; v_call: TRBV5-1; clone_size: once
cdr3_aa: CASSLGRDYEQYF; cdr3_nt: TGTGCCAGCAGTTTGGGCAGGGACTACGAGCAGTACTTC; d_call: .; j_call: TRBJ2-7; v_call: TRBV27; clone_size: .
cdr3_aa: CASSSLSGVAYNEQFF; cdr3_nt: TGTGCCAGCAGCTCGCTCAGCGGGGTTGCCTACAATGAGCAGTTCTTC; d_call: TRBD2; j_call: TRBJ2-1; v_call: TRBV7-8; clone_size: .
cdr3_aa: CAVRESYQETQYF; cdr3_nt: TGTGCCGTCCGGGAATCGTACCAAGAGACCCAGTACTTC; d_call: .; j_call: TRBJ2-5; v_call: TRBV10-3; clone_size: .
cdr3_aa: CASSRTGYEQFF; cdr3_nt: TGTGCCAGCAGCAGGACAGGGTATGAGCAGTTCTTC; d_call: .; j_call: TRBJ2-1; v_call: TRBV21-1; clone_size: .
cdr3_aa: CASSIRGGAGETQYF; cdr3_nt: TGTGCCAGCAGCATTAGAGGGGGGGCGGGTGAGACCCAGTACTTC; d_call: .; j_call: TRBJ2-5; v_call: TRBV7-8; clone_size: .
cdr3_aa: CASSRGTGGSPEQYF; cdr3_nt: TGCGCCAGCAGCCGGGGGACAGGGGGCAGTCCCGAGCAGTACTTC; d_call: TRBD1; j_call: TRBJ2-7; v_call: TRBV4-1; clone_size: few
cdr3_aa: CASSLTGRYGYTF; cdr3_nt: TGTGCCAGCAGCCTGACAGGCCGCTATGGCTACACCTTC; d_call: .; j_call: TRBJ1-2; v_call: TRBV25-1; clone_size: few
cdr3_aa: CASSPNGGRRIGEQYF; cdr3_nt: TGTGCCAGCAGCCCTAATGGAGGGAGGAGGATCGGCGAGCAGTACTTC; d_call: .; j_call: TRBJ2-7; v_call: TRBV4-2; clone_size: once
cdr3_aa: CASRRQEGQPQHF; cdr3_nt: TGTGCCAGCAGGCGACAGGAAGGACAGCCCCAGCATTTT; d_call: .; j_call: TRBJ1-5; v_call: TRBV6-6; clone_size: .
cdr3_aa: CASSALWVRERQPQHF; cdr3_nt: TGTGCCAGCAGTGCCTTATGGGTCCGGGAGCGTCAGCCCCAGCATTTT; d_call: .; j_call: TRBJ1-5; v_call: TRBV6-1; clone_size: once
cdr3_aa: CASSLAPRGPVETQYF; cdr3_nt: TGTGCCAGCAGCTTAGCGCCCAGGGGGCCGGTGGAGACCCAGTACTTC; d_call: TRBD1; j_call: TRBJ2-5; v_call: TRBV7-9; clone_size: once
cdr3_aa: CASSTGGTSSYEQYF; cdr3_nt: TGCGCCAGCAGCACCGGGGGGACGAGCTCCTACGAGCAGTACTTC; d_call: TRBD2; j_call: TRBJ2-7; v_call: TRBV5-1; clone_size: .
cdr3_aa: CASTGGLFQETQYF; cdr3_nt: TGTGCCAGCACCGGCGGGCTATTCCAAGAGACCCAGTACTTC; d_call: .; j_call: TRBJ2-5; v_call: TRBV28; clone_size: once
cdr3_aa: CATSRLGWQGADTQYF; cdr3_nt: TGTGCCACCAGCAGACTAGGTTGGCAGGGGGCAGATACGCAGTATTTT; d_call: TRBD1; j_call: TRBJ2-3; v_call: TRBV15; clone_size: .
cdr3_aa: CASSVDAATSYSPLHF; cdr3_nt: TGTGCCAGCAGCGTAGACGCGGCTACCTCCTATTCACCCCTCCACTTT; d_call: .; j_call: TRBJ1-6; v_call: TRBV9; clone_size: few
cdr3_aa: CASSLIPLGLVGYEQYF; cdr3_nt: TGTGCCAGCAGCTTAATTCCCCTCGGACTAGTCGGCTACGAGCAGTACTTC; d_call: TRBD2; j_call: TRBJ2-7; v_call: TRBV7-9; clone_size: .
cdr3_aa: CASSYTSGSPYNEQFF; cdr3_nt: TGTGCCAGCAGTTACACGAGCGGGAGTCCCTACAATGAGCAGTTCTTC; d_call: TRBD2; j_call: TRBJ2-1; v_call: TRBV6-6; clone_size: .
cdr3_aa: CASTLFGVQETQYF; cdr3_nt: TGTGCCAGCACCTTATTCGGGGTTCAAGAGACCCAGTACTTC; d_call: .; j_call: TRBJ2-5; v_call: TRBV5-6; clone_size: .
cdr3_aa: CASRLGQGNYGYTF; cdr3_nt: TGTGCCAGCAGACTAGGACAGGGGAATTATGGCTACACCTTC; d_call: TRBD1; j_call: TRBJ1-2; v_call: TRBV6-6; clone_size: .
cdr3_aa: CASSFPTAPTTGDSNTEAFF; cdr3_nt: TGTGCCAGCAGTTTCCCCACTGCCCCGACGACAGGGGATTCGAACACTGAAGCTTTCTTT; d_call: TRBD1; j_call: TRBJ1-1; v_call: TRBV28; clone_size: .
cdr3_aa: CASRTDRSPNYGYTF; cdr3_nt: TGTGCCAGCAGGACGGACAGGTCCCCAAACTATGGCTACACCTTC; d_call: TRBD1; j_call: TRBJ1-2; v_call: TRBV27; clone_size: .
cdr3_aa: CASSERRGGPYNEQFF; cdr3_nt: TGTGCCAGCAGTGAAAGGCGGGGGGGCCCGTACAATGAGCAGTTCTTC; d_call: TRBD2; j_call: TRBJ2-1; v_call: TRBV2; clone_size: .
cdr3_aa: CASGKGLAGPYEQYF; cdr3_nt: TGTGCCAGCGGAAAGGGACTAGCGGGACCCTACGAGCAGTACTTC; d_call: TRBD2; j_call: TRBJ2-7; v_call: TRBV3-1/TRBV3-2; clone_size: .